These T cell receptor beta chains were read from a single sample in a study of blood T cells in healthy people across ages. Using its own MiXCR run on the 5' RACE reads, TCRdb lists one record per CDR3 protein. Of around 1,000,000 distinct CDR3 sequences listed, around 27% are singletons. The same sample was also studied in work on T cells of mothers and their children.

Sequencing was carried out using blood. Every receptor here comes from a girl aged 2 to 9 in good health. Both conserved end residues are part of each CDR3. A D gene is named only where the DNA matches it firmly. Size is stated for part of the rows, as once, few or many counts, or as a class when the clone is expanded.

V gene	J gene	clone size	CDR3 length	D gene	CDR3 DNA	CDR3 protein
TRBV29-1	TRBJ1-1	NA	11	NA	TGCAGCGTCCGCAGGTTTCTAGAGGCTTTCTTT	CSVRRFLEAFF
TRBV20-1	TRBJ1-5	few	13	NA	TGCAGTGCTAGAAAGGGGGGTGGTCAGCCCCAGCATTTT	CSARKGGGQPQHF
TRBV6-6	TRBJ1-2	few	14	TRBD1	TGTGCCAGCAGTTGGGGACAGGGCCTGTATGGCTACACCTTC	CASSWGQGLYGYTF
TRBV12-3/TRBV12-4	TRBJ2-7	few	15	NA	TGTGCCAGCAGTTCTCGGGACGGGCTCGTGGACGAGCAGTACTTC	CASSSRDGLVDEQYF
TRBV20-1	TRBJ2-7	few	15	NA	TGCAGTGCTAGGGCCCCGGGCCCTCTCTCCTACGAGCAGTACTTC	CSARAPGPLSYEQYF
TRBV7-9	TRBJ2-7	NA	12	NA	TGTGCCAGCAGCTTAGATCTTGTCGAGCAGTACTTC	CASSLDLVEQYF
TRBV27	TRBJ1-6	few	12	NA	TGTGCCAGCAGTTTTAGGGGGGCGGCCCTCCACTTT	CASSFRGAALHF
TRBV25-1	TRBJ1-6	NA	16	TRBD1	TGTGCCAGCAGTGAATCTCGGACAGGGCCGAATTCACCCCTCCACTTT	CASSESRTGPNSPLHF
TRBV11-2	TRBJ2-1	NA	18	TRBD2	TGTGCCAGCAGCTTATCGGCTAGCGGGAGGGCCTTAGTTCATGAGCAGTTCTTC	CASSLSASGRALVHEQFF
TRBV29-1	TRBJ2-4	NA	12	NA	TGCAGCGTTGTAACGCGCCGGAACATTCAGTACTTC	CSVVTRRNIQYF
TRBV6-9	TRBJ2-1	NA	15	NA	TGTGCCAGCAGGTCGACGCGAGGTCCCTACAATGAGCAGTTCTTC	CASRSTRGPYNEQFF
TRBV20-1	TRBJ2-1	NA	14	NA	TGCAGTGCTAGAGATTGGTCCCACGGCAATGAGCAGTTCTTC	CSARDWSHGNEQFF
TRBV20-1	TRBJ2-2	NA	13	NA	TGCAGTACCACGGTCAGCGGAACCGGGGAGCTGTTTTTT	CSTTVSGTGELFF
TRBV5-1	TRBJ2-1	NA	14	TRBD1	TGCGCCAGCAGCTTTGGGACAGGGAAGAATGGGCAGTTCTTC	CASSFGTGKNGQFF
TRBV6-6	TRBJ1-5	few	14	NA	TGTGCCAGCAGTTATATTCCACCCAATCAGCCCCAGCATTTT	CASSYIPPNQPQHF
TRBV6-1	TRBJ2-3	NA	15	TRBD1	TGTGCCAGCCGGGACAGAGGGTCGGGCACAGATACGCAGTGTTTT	CASRDRGSGTDTQCF
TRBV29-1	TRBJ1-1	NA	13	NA	TGCAGCGCGAACAGGGATGCGAACACTGAAGCTTTCTTT	CSANRDANTEAFF
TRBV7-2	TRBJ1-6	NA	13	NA	TGTGCCAGCAGCTCCCGGCCCCTTTCACCCCTCCACTTT	CASSSRPLSPLHF
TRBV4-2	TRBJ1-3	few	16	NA	TGTGCCAGCAGCCAAACCCAAGGAAGAATCGGAAACACCATATATTTT	CASSQTQGRIGNTIYF
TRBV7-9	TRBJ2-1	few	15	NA	TGTGCCAGCAGCTTAGTTAGCGGTCCTGGGAATGAGCAGTTCTTC	CASSLVSGPGNEQFF
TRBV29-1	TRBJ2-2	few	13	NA	TGCAGCGTTGACAGGGTCGGCACCGGGGAGCTGTTTTTT	CSVDRVGTGELFF
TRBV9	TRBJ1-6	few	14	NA	TGTGCCAGCAGCGCCGGTCTCCAGGGAAAAGTCCTCCACTTT	CASSAGLQGKVLHF
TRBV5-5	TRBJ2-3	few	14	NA	TGTGCCAGCAGCTTTCAGACTAGCACAGATACGCAGTATTTT	CASSFQTSTDTQYF
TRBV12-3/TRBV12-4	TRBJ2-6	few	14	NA	TGTGCCAGCAGCTCCGAAGCTGGGGCCAACGTCCTGACTTTC	CASSSEAGANVLTF
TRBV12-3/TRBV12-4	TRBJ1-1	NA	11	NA	TGTGCCAGCAGTCACGCGGAAAGGGAGGTCTTT	CASSHAEREVF
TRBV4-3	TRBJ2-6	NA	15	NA	TGCGCCAGCAGCCTGGTGGTGGGTGGGGCCAACGTCCTGACTTTC	CASSLVVGGANVLTF
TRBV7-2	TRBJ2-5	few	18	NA	TGTGCCAGCAGCTTAGTTCCCAACAGGGTCCCGTACCAAGAGACCCAGTACTTC	CASSLVPNRVPYQETQYF
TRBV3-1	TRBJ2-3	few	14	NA	TGTGCCAGCAGCCCGTACGAAAACGCAGATACGCAGTATTTT	CASSPYENADTQYF
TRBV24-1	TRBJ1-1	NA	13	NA	TGTGCCACCAGTGATTTGCGGGAGACTGAAGCTTTCTTT	CATSDLRETEAFF
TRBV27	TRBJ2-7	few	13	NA	TGTGCCAGCAGTTTATCGGGGGAAGCCGAGCAGTACTTC	CASSLSGEAEQYF
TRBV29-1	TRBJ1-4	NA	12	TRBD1	TGCAGCGGGAGCCGGGACAGTGAAAAACTGTTTTTT	CSGSRDSEKLFF
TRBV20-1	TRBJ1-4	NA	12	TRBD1	TGCGGGGTGGGACAGGACCCTGAAAAACTGTTTTTT	CGVGQDPEKLFF
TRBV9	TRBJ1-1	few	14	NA	TGTGCCAGCAGCGGCCGGGGGGCACGGACTGAAGCTTTCTTT	CASSGRGARTEAFF
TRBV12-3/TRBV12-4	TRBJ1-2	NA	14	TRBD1	TGTGCCAGCAGCCGCGGACAGGTCCAGTATGGCTACGCCTTC	CASSRGQVQYGYAF
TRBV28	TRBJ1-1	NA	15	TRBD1	TGTGCCAGCACCACGACAGGGGGCTGGAACACTGAAGCTTTCTTT	CASTTTGGWNTEAFF
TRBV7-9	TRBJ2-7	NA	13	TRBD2	TGTGCCAGCAGCCCGGCGGGGGTGGGCGAGCAGTACTTC	CASSPAGVGEQYF
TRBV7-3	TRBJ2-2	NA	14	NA	TGTGCCAGCAGCATTACAGAGAACACCGGGGAGCTGTTTTTT	CASSITENTGELFF